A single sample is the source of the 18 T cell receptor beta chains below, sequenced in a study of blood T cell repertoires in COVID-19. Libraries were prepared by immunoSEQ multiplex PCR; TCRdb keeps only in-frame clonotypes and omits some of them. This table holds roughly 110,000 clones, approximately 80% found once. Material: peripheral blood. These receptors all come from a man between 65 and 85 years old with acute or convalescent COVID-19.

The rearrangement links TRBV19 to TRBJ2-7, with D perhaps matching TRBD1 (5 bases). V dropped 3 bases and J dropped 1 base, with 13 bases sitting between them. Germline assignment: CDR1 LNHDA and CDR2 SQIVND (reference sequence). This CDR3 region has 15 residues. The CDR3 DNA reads TGTGCCAGTAGTATGCCTAGGCAGGGATCCTACGAGCAGTACTTC. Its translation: CASSMPRQGSYEQYF.

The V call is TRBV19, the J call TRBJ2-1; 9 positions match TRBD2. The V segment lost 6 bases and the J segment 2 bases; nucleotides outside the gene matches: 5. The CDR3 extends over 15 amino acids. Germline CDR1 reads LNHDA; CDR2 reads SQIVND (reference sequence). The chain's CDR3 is CASRTSGYPYNEQFF. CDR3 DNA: TGTGCCAGTAGGACTAGCGGTTACCCCTACAATGAGCAGTTCTTC.

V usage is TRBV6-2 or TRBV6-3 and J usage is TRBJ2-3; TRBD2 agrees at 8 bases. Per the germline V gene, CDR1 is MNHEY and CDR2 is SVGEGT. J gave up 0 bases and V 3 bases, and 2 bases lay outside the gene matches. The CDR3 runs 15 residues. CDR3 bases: TGTGCCAGCAGTTATCTAGCGGGTAGCACAGATACGCAGTATTTT. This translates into CASSYLAGSTDTQYF.

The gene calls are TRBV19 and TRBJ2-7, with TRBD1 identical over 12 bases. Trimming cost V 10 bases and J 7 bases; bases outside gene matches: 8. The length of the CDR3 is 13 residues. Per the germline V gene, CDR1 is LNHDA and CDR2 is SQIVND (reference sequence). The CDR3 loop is CATLGQGAGEQYF. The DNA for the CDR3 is TGTGCCACATTGGGACAGGGGGCGGGGGAGCAGTACTTC.

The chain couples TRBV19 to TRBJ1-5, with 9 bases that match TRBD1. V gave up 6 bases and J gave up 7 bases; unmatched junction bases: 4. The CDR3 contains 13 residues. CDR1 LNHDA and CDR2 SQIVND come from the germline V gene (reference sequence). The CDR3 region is CASRRQGDQPQHF. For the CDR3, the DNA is TGTGCCAGTAGACGACAGGGGGACCAGCCCCAGCATTTT.

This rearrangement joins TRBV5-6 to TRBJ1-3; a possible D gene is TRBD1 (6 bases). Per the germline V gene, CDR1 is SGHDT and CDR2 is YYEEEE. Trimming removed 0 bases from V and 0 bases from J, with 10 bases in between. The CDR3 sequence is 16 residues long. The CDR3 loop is CASSLVAGDSGNTIYF. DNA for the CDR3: TGTGCCAGCAGCTTGGTGGCAGGGGACTCTGGAAACACCATATATTTT.

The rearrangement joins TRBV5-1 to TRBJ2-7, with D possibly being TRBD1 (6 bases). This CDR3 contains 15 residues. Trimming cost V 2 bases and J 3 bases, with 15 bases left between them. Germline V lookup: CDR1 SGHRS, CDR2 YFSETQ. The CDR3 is CASSLGGTTGYEQYF. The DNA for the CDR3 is TGCGCCAGCAGCTTAGGGGGTACCACGGGCTACGAGCAGTACTTC.

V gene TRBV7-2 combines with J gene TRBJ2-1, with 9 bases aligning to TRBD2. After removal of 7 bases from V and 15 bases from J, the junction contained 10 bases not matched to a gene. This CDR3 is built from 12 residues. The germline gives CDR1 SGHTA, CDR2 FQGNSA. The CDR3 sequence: CASNPPGLAAFF. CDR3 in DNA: TGTGCCAGCAACCCACCGGGACTAGCCGCGTTCTTC.

CDR3 sequence: CATSEPGTGATQYF. The CDR3 DNA sequence: TGTGCCACCAGTGAACCCGGGACAGGGGCGACGCAGTATTTT. The chain carries TRBV24-1 and TRBJ2-3; TRBD1 aligns across 10 bases. The CDR3 spans 14 residues. Germline CDR1 reads KGHDR; CDR2 reads SFDVKD. V lost 4 bases, J lost 9 bases, and 6 bases stayed unmatched.

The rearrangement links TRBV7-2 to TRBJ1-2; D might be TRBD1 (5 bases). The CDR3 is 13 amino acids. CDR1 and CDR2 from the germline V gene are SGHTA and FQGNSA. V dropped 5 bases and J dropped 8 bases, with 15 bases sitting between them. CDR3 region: CASSTDNLGGYTF. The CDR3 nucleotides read TGTGCCAGCAGCACGGACAATCTCGGCGGCTACACCTTC.

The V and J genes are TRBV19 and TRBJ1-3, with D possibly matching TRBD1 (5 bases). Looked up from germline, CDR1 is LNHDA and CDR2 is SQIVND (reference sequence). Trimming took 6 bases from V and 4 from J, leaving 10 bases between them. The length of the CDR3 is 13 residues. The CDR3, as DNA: TGTGCCAGTAGACAGGCTAAGGGAAACACCATATATTTT. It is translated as CASRQAKGNTIYF.

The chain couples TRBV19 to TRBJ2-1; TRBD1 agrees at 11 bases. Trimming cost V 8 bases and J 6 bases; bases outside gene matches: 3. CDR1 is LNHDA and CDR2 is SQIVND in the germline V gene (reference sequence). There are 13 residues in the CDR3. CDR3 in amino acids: CASSGTGGNEQFF. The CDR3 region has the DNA TGTGCCAGTTCCGGGACAGGGGGCAATGAGCAGTTCTTC.

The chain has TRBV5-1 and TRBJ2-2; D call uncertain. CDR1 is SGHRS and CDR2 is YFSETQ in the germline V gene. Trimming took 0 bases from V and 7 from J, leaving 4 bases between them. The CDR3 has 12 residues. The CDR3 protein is CASSLANGELFF. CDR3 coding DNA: TGCGCCAGCAGCTTGGCCAACGGGGAGCTGTTTTTT.

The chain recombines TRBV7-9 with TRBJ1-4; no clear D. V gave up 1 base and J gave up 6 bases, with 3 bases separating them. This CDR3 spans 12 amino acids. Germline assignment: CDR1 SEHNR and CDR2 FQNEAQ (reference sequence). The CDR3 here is CASSLVDEKLFF. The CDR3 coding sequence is TGTGCCAGCAGCTTAGTCGATGAAAAACTGTTTTTT.

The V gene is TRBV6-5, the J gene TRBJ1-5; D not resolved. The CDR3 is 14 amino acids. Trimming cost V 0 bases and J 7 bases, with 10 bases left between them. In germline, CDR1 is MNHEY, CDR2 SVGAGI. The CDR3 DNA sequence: TGTGCCAGCAGTTACTCCTGGCCGGGGCAGCCCCAGCATTTT. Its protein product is CASSYSWPGQPQHF.

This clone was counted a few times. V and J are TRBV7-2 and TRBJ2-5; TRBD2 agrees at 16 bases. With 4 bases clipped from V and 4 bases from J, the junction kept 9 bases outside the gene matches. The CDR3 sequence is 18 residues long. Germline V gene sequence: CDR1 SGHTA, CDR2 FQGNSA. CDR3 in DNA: TGTGCCAGCAGCTCCGGGACTAGCGGGGGGGCAATGGGAGAGACCCAGTACTTC. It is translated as CASSSGTSGGAMGETQYF.

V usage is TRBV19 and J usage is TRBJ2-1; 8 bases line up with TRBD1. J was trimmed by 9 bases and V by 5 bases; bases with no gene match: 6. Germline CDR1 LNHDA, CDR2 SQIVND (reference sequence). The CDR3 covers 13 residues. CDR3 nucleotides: TGTGCCAGTAGTGCGGACAGGGCAGTTGAGCAGTTCTTC. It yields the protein CASSADRAVEQFF.

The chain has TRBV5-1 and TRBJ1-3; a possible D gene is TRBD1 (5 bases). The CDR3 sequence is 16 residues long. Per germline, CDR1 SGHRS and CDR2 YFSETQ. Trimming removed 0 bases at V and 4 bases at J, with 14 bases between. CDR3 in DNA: TGCGCCAGCAGCTTGGGGCGCAGGGTTGGGGGAAACACCATATATTTT. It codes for CASSLGRRVGGNTIYF.